The clone carrying this T cell receptor (beta chain) has a handful of counts. This entry is derived from a study of early T cells in non-severe SARS-CoV-2 infection. Background on the study: Alpha and beta chains were unpaired, from unsorted whole-blood bulk RNA.

The CDR3 is 15 amino acids. V lost 0 bases, J lost 1 base, and 10 bases lay in between. Germline V CDR1 and CDR2: SQVTM, ANQGSEA. Individual cDNA molecules each received unique molecular identifiers attached to them. One entry per CDR3 protein results from TCRdb running MiXCR on the 5' RACE reads. The sample has about 20,000 distinct CDR3 sequences, 3.5% to 4.5% seen once; the top ten hold roughly 1.5%. The sequenced sample consisted of whole blood. The genes are TRBV29-1 and TRBJ2-1; possible D gene TRBD1, 6 bases. This TCR derives from an adult who was a healthcare worker with PCR-confirmed SARS-CoV-2 infection or an uninfected control (not recorded which). The CDR3 here is CSVEDPDSSYNEQFF. CDR3 nucleotide sequence: TGCAGCGTTGAAGATCCGGACAGTTCCTACAATGAGCAGTTCTTC.